Listed below are T cell receptor beta chains from one sample, sequenced in a study of blood T cell repertoires in COVID-19. Sequencing used immunoSEQ multiplex PCR; TCRdb keeps in-frame clones, though not all of them. The sample contains about 260,000 clones, about 87% of which appear only once. The sequencing input was PBMCs or T cells enriched from blood (not recorded which). The receptors stem from a woman aged 40 to 55 with acute COVID-19. Both conserved end residues are part of each CDR3. Each record gives: V gene, D gene, clone size, J gene, CDR3 protein, CDR3 DNA. A D gene is named only where the DNA matches it firmly. The size field is filled for only some rows; it gives once, few, many or a size class.

V gene: TRBV6-4
D gene: -
clone size: -
J gene: TRBJ2-1
CDR3 protein: CASSDSPGGHNEQFF
CDR3 DNA: TGTGCCAGCAGTGACTCGCCAGGGGGGCACAATGAGCAGTTCTTC

V gene: TRBV2
D gene: TRBD1
clone size: -
J gene: TRBJ1-1
CDR3 protein: CASGDRPMNTEAFF
CDR3 DNA: TGTGCCAGCGGGGACAGACCTATGAACACTGAAGCTTTCTTT

V gene: TRBV12-3/TRBV12-4
D gene: -
clone size: -
J gene: TRBJ1-1
CDR3 protein: CASSDITGKKIF
CDR3 DNA: TGTGCCAGCAGTGATATAACAGGGAAGAAGATCTTT

V gene: TRBV6-4
D gene: TRBD1
clone size: -
J gene: TRBJ1-2
CDR3 protein: CAAHSGQGLAGYGYTF
CDR3 DNA: TGTGCCGCACATTCCGGACAGGGTTTGGCCGGGTATGGCTACACCTTC

V gene: TRBV19
D gene: TRBD1
clone size: -
J gene: TRBJ1-1
CDR3 protein: CASSIEYGYGQGEAFF
CDR3 DNA: TGTGCCAGTAGTATAGAATACGGGTACGGACAGGGTGAAGCTTTCTTT

V gene: TRBV13
D gene: -
clone size: -
J gene: TRBJ2-3
CDR3 protein: CASSPRGLSSTDTQYF
CDR3 DNA: TGTGCCAGCAGCCCTCGTGGACTGTCTAGCACAGATACGCAGTATTTT

V gene: TRBV30
D gene: TRBD1
clone size: -
J gene: TRBJ2-7
CDR3 protein: CAWNPGQGTPYEQYF
CDR3 DNA: TGTGCCTGGAATCCGGGACAGGGGACCCCCTACGAGCAGTACTTC

V gene: TRBV5-1
D gene: TRBD1
clone size: once
J gene: TRBJ2-1
CDR3 protein: CASSLGTTGHEQFF
CDR3 DNA: TGCGCCAGCAGCTTGGGGACGACAGGGCATGAGCAGTTCTTC

V gene: TRBV28
D gene: TRBD2
clone size: -
J gene: TRBJ2-1
CDR3 protein: CASNPSMAGGNEQFF
CDR3 DNA: TGTGCCAGCAATCCCTCTATGGCGGGAGGCAATGAGCAGTTCTTC

V gene: TRBV5-1
D gene: -
clone size: -
J gene: TRBJ1-1
CDR3 protein: CASSVDSVNTEAFF
CDR3 DNA: TGCGCCAGCAGTGTAGACAGCGTGAACACTGAAGCTTTCTTT

V gene: TRBV12-3/TRBV12-4
D gene: -
clone size: once
J gene: TRBJ2-7
CDR3 protein: CASRRGSSYEQYF
CDR3 DNA: TGTGCCAGCCGAAGGGGCTCCAGCTACGAGCAGTACTTC

V gene: TRBV19
D gene: TRBD1
clone size: once
J gene: TRBJ2-6
CDR3 protein: CASSPRGTGSGANVLTF
CDR3 DNA: TGTGCCAGTAGCCCCAGGGGGACCGGTTCTGGGGCCAACGTCCTGACTTTC